This record covers a single T cell receptor (beta chain). Its cognate antigen is unknown. The CDR3 runs to 14 residues. Germline V gene data show CDR1 as DFQATT and CDR2 as SNEGSKA (reference sequence). The V segment lost 7 bases and the J segment 5 bases; nucleotides outside the gene matches: 9. The TCR beta cDNA libraries contained unique molecular identifiers. It was from roughly 0.93 to 9.6 million T cells that 530,000 or so cDNA molecules came. TCRdb independently ran MiXCR on the PCR reads; one entry per CDR3 protein. This sample has roughly 730,000 distinct CDR3 sequences; around 27% occur once, and the top ten carry about 0.5%. The data were obtained in a study of post-analysis software for immune sequencing data. The overall study: Some patients lacked subtype; others had relapsing-remitting, secondary progressive or progressive-relapsing disease.

Study-level points and caveats: Patients showed TRBV5-6, TRBV5-1 and TRBV20-1 among roughly 5 TRBV segments more frequent than in controls. Same-batch preparations were strongly co-clustered by F measure. Multiple sclerosis patients had significantly lower normalized Chao1 diversity than controls.

Material for sequencing was blood. The source of this sequence is a girl under 18 with multiple sclerosis. The rearrangement uses TRBV20-1 and TRBJ2-1; 9 positions match TRBD2. DNA for the CDR3: TGCAGTGGGGGAAAGACTAGCGGAAACAATGAGCAGTTCTTC. It codes for CSGGKTSGNNEQFF.